Listed here are 27 T cell receptor beta chains from one sample, sequenced in a study of identical twins. Each CDR3 protein gets one entry after TCRdb re-called the 5' RACE reads with MiXCR. Here the sample spans 450,000 to 650,000 distinct CDR3 sequences, roughly 15% being singletons. The data were also submitted as part of a second study, on yellow fever vaccine responses in identical twins.

Sequences were obtained from CD4+ T cells sorted from blood. The receptors here all came from a woman aged 18 to 35 in good health.

The CDR3 spells CASSLYGGTTSSYEQYV. The CDR3 DNA is TGTGCCAGCAGTTTATATGGAGGGACTACCAGTTCCTACGAGCAGTACGTC. The V gene is TRBV27, the J gene TRBJ2-7; 7 positions match TRBD2. V lost 1 base and J lost 1; bases outside the gene matches: 10. The CDR3 totals 17 residues. Germline-derived CDR1 and CDR2 are MNHEY and SMNVEV (reference sequence).

The sample holds many counts of this clonotype. The chain has TRBV28 and TRBJ1-5; D perhaps matches TRBD1 (6 bases). In germline, CDR1 is MDHEN, CDR2 SYDVKM. The CDR3 loop spans 14 amino acids. Trimming cost V 5 bases and J 0 bases, with 8 bases left between them. The CDR3 DNA reads as TGTGCCAGCAGTATGGGACATAGCAATCAGCCCCAGCATTTT. Protein product: CASSMGHSNQPQHF.

This clonotype was detected a few times. The gene calls are TRBV3-1 and TRBJ2-3; D tentatively reads TRBD1 or TRBD2 (5 bases each). CDR3 length: 13 amino acids. Germline CDR1 is LGHDT and CDR2 is YNNKEL (reference sequence). The V and J ends lost 0 bases and 10 bases respectively, with 11 bases between them. The CDR3 here is CASSQDWGSPQYF. In DNA, the CDR3 is TGTGCCAGCAGCCAAGATTGGGGGTCGCCGCAGTATTTT.

This clonotype has a handful of counts. This chain joins TRBV5-1 and TRBJ1-4, with D tentatively TRBD1 (5 bases). Germline assignment: CDR1 SGHRS and CDR2 YFSETQ. The CDR3 contains 14 residues. V was pared by 4 bases and J by 8 bases, with 15 bases between. CDR3 region: CASSLRTGDEKLFF. The DNA for the CDR3 is TGCGCCAGCAGCCTTCGGACCGGGGACGAAAAACTGTTTTTT.

The table lists this clonotype with many counts. The chain combines TRBV5-1 with TRBJ2-5, with D possibly matching TRBD1 (6 bases). This CDR3 comprises 14 residues. Germline V CDR1 and CDR2: SGHRS, YFSETQ. V lost 4 bases, J lost 5 bases, and 15 bases lay in between. This CDR3 is CASSNTGLRETQYF. The CDR3 DNA is TGCGCCAGCAGCAATACAGGGTTACGGGAGACCCAGTACTTC. Using reference TRBV5-1 and TRBJ2-5 for the parts outside the CDR3, the full variable domain is KAGVTQTPRYLIKTRGQQVTLSCSPISGHRSVSWYQQTPGQGLQFLFEYFSETQRNKGNFPGRFSGRQFSNSRSEMNVSTLELGDSALYLCASSNTGLRETQYFGPGTRLLVL.

Concerning this clonotype: Likely a read error: the CDR3 ends without its conserved phenylalanine or tryptophan. J is TRBJ2-2 and V is TRBV5-1, with D unresolved. Between the trimmed V and J ends, which lost 0 bases and 0 bases, there was a span of 9 bases. Germline V gene data show CDR1 as SGHRS and CDR2 as YFSETQ. The CDR3 runs 16 residues. The CDR3 DNA reads TGCGCCAGCAGCTTGGGGGTTTCCACGAACACCGGGGAGCTGTTTATT. Translated, it gives CASSLGVSTNTGELFI.

This chain connects TRBV12-3 or TRBV12-4 to TRBJ2-3, with D unclear. The CDR3 is made up of 15 amino acids. Trimming left V 6 bases short and J 0 bases short, with 13 bases between. This chain's CDR3 is CASSQNGASTDTQYF. The CDR3 DNA reads as TGTGCCAGCAGCCAAAATGGCGCTAGCACAGATACGCAGTATTTT.

The chain links TRBV28 to TRBJ2-7; no clear D gene. Looked up from germline, CDR1 is MDHEN and CDR2 is SYDVKM. Trimming took 6 bases from V and 0 from J, leaving 12 bases between them. The CDR3 spans 14 residues. CDR3 residues: CASRKDTSSYEQYV. CDR3 bases: TGTGCCAGCAGGAAAGACACGAGCTCCTACGAGCAGTACGTC.

This clonotype has more than one count but fewer than ten. V and J are TRBV10-3 and TRBJ2-2, with D possibly being TRBD1 (5 bases). CDR1 and CDR2 (germline): ENHRY, SYGVKD. The V end was cut by 3 bases, the J end by 0 bases, with 14 bases between. The CDR3 consists of 17 residues. CDR3 DNA sequence: TGTGCCATCAGTGACCGCAGGGTAGACACGAACACCGGGGAGCTGTTTTTT. It encodes CAISDRRVDTNTGELFF.

The chain joins TRBV10-3 to TRBJ2-3; possible D gene TRBD1, 8 bases. V shed 10 bases and J shed 10 bases, with 24 bases lying between them. Germline V lookup: CDR1 ENHRY, CDR2 SYGVKD. The CDR3 covers 14 residues. The CDR3 DNA follows: TGTGCCACCTATACAGGGGGGGTCACCGAGTCGCAGTATTTT. As protein: CATYTGGVTESQYF.

The J gene is TRBJ2-5, the V gene TRBV2, with 7 bases fitting TRBD1. The CDR3 contains 15 residues. The germline V gene has CDR1 SNHLY and CDR2 FYNNEI. The V gene end was trimmed by 3 bases and the J gene end by 5 bases; junction bases not matched to a gene: 9. In DNA form, the CDR3 reads TGTGCCAGCAGTGAGAACAGGGGTTTGCACGAGACCCAGTACTTC. Translated, it gives CASSENRGLHETQYF.

The CDR3 spells CASRRSDADEQYV. The CDR3 DNA follows: TGCGCCAGCAGGAGGTCCGACGCCGACGAGCAGTACGTC. The V call is TRBV5-1, the J call TRBJ2-7; no reliable D call. Germline V gives CDR1 SGHRS, CDR2 YFSETQ. V lost 5 bases and J lost 5, with 14 bases in between. There are 13 residues in the CDR3.

This clonotype was seen ten or more times. The V gene is TRBV29-1, the J gene TRBJ1-1; D remains ambiguous. This CDR3 spans 12 amino acids. CDR1 is SQVTM, CDR2 ANQGSEA, per germline. V lost 3 bases to trimming and J lost 2 bases, with 7 bases between them. The CDR3: CSVDAANTEAFF. In nucleotides, the CDR3 is TGCAGCGTTGATGCGGCCAACACTGAAGCTTTCTTT.

This clonotype was detected many times. This chain connects TRBV18 to TRBJ2-3; D remains unclear. The germline CDR1 and CDR2 sequences are KGHSH and LQKENI. Trimming took 3 bases from V and 1 from J, leaving 17 bases between them. CDR3 length: 17 amino acids. The CDR3 here is CASSPNPRYSGTDTQYF. In DNA form, the CDR3 reads TGTGCCAGCTCACCCAACCCCCGGTACTCGGGCACAGATACGCAGTATTTT.

This clonotype was observed a few times. The genes are TRBV18 and TRBJ1-4, with D uncertain. This CDR3 is 12 amino acids long. The V end lost 2 bases, the J end lost 11 bases, and 9 bases lay between the germline ends. The germline CDR1 and CDR2 sequences are KGHSH and LQKENI. Written as DNA, the CDR3 is TGTGCCAGCTCACCATCATCCCGGAAACTGTTTTTT. It yields the protein CASSPSSRKLFF.

The chain is built from TRBV19 and TRBJ1-1; D might be TRBD1 (5 bases). Germline-derived CDR1 and CDR2 are LNHDA and SQIVND (reference sequence). The CDR3 is 14 amino acids. V dropped 3 bases and J dropped 0 bases, with 8 bases sitting between them. For the CDR3, the DNA is TGTGCCAGTAGTATCGGGGGAGTGAACACTGAAGCTTTCTTT. This gives the protein CASSIGGVNTEAFF.

This clonotype was counted between two and nine times. The V gene is TRBV5-1, the J gene TRBJ2-7, with TRBD1 identical over 7 bases. The CDR3 runs 15 residues. Germline CDR1 is SGHRS and CDR2 is YFSETQ. Trimming at V came to 2 bases and at J to 0 bases, leaving 5 bases not matched to a gene. CDR3 DNA sequence: TGCGCCAGCAGCTTCCTGACAGGGAGCTCCTACGAGCAGTACTTC. It codes for CASSFLTGSSYEQYF.

The chain links TRBV20-1 to TRBJ2-3, with 11 bases fitting TRBD2. Germline V gene lookup returns CDR1 DFQATT and CDR2 SNEGSKA (reference sequence). This CDR3 has 17 amino acids. With 6 bases clipped from V and 0 bases from J, the junction kept 11 bases outside the gene matches. CDR3 amino acids: CSATRGLAEGSTDTQYF. For the CDR3, the DNA is TGCAGTGCCACTAGGGGACTAGCGGAGGGGAGCACAGATACGCAGTATTTT.

In this sample, this clonotype turned up many times. The chain joins TRBV29-1 to TRBJ2-1, with D hard to call. The CDR3 has 14 amino acids. Germline CDR1 is SQVTM and CDR2 is ANQGSEA. V shed 6 bases and J shed 3 bases, with 15 bases lying between them. CDR3 in amino acids: CSVPLGSHYNEQFF. The DNA of the CDR3 is TGCAGCGTCCCCTTGGGGTCTCACTACAATGAGCAGTTCTTC.

V and J are TRBV28 and TRBJ2-3; D unresolved. V dropped 6 bases and J dropped 2 bases, with 9 bases sitting between them. This CDR3 is 13 amino acids long. Germline CDR1 is MDHEN and CDR2 is SYDVKM. The CDR3, as DNA: TGTGCCAGCAGCATCACGGCCACAGATACGCAGTATTTT. Amino acid sequence: CASSITATDTQYF.

The chain couples TRBV6-5 to TRBJ2-3; 8 bases agree with TRBD2. Trimming at V came to 4 bases and at J to 3 bases, leaving 9 bases not matched to a gene. This CDR3 region has 16 residues. Germline V gene data show CDR1 as MNHEY and CDR2 as SVGAGI. The CDR3 DNA is TGTGCCAGCAGTTCCAGTGAAGCGGGGGAGACAGATACGCAGTATTTT. Translation: CASSSSEAGETDTQYF.

The chain employs TRBV28 and TRBJ2-5; 8 nucleotides match TRBD2. In germline, CDR1 is MDHEN, CDR2 SYDVKM. The V gene end was trimmed by 8 bases and the J gene end by 4 bases; junction bases not matched to a gene: 9. The CDR3 is 14 residues long. CDR3 DNA sequence: TGTGCCAGCGGGTCCAGCGGGAGCGGAGAGACCCAGTACTTC. Protein sequence: CASGSSGSGETQYF.

A few counts support this clonotype. This rearrangement joins TRBV20-1 to TRBJ2-3; the match to TRBD1 covers 8 bases. CDR1 DFQATT and CDR2 SNEGSKA come from the germline V gene (reference sequence). J gave up 3 bases and V 6 bases, and 8 bases lay outside the gene matches. The CDR3 is 14 amino acids. In DNA, the CDR3 is TGCAGTGCCCCAGGACAGGGAAAGACAGATACGCAGTATTTT. Translating gives CSAPGQGKTDTQYF.

Only a few counts were recorded for this clonotype. The chain couples TRBV27 to TRBJ2-7; possible D gene TRBD1, 6 bases. Trimming left V 5 bases short and J 9 bases short, with 20 bases between. The length of the CDR3 is 14 residues. Germline CDR1 reads MNHEY; CDR2 reads SMNVEV (reference sequence). CDR3 protein: CASSPDRKVGVQYF. The CDR3 bases are TGTGCCAGCAGTCCCGACAGGAAGGTGGGCGTGCAGTACTTC.

V is TRBV25-1 and J is TRBJ2-1, with D unclear. This CDR3 is 16 amino acids long. Trimming removed 5 bases from V and 0 bases from J, with 14 bases in between. CDR1 and CDR2 (germline): MGHDK, SYGVNS. The CDR3 sequence is CASSTHWVSSYNEQFF. DNA of the CDR3: TGTGCCAGCAGTACCCACTGGGTTTCCTCCTACAATGAGCAGTTCTTC. The complete variable domain, with remaining parts taken from reference TRBV25-1 and TRBJ2-1, reads EADIYQTPRYLVIGTGKKITLECSQTMGHDKMYWYQQDPGMELHLIHYSYGVNSTEKGDLSSESTVSRIRTEHFPLTLESARPSHTSQYLCASSTHWVSSYNEQFFGPGTRLTVL.

The genes are TRBV12-3 or TRBV12-4 and TRBJ2-1, with 10 bases identical to TRBD2. The CDR3 length is 14 residues. V lost 5 bases to trimming and J lost 8 bases; unmatched junction nucleotides: 6. The CDR3 loop is CASSTSGRVDEQFF. The CDR3 bases are TGTGCCAGCAGTACCAGCGGGAGGGTGGATGAGCAGTTCTTC.

This clonotype came up a few times. At one end, the junction sequence differs from germline, possibly due to a read error. The V gene is TRBV7-8, the J gene TRBJ2-1; 7 bases agree with TRBD1. Per germline, CDR1 SGHVS and CDR2 FQNEAQ. The CDR3 consists of 18 residues. The CDR3 nucleotides read TGTGCCAGCAGCTTACGGAAGGCAGGGACAGCTACTTACAATGAGCAATTCTTC. Encoded protein: CASSLRKAGTATYNEQFF.